These 29 T cell receptor beta chains share one sample of origin, sequenced in a study of T cells expressing NK-cell markers. TCRdb reprocessed the 5' RACE reads; each CDR3 protein has one entry and no DNA is given. Seen in this sample are roughly 180,000 distinct CDR3 sequences; the ten most common clones hold under 20%. The source material was blood T cells: a sorted CD56 or NKG2C T cell subset, CD4+ or CD8+ T cells, or bulk PBMC T cells (not recorded which). Receptors were obtained from a woman between 18 and 69 years old in good health.

The chain has TRBV20-1 and TRBJ1-5. Germline assignment: CDR1 DFQATT and CDR2 SNEGSKA (reference sequence). The CDR3 extends over 15 amino acids. The CDR3: CSARGGLYSNQPQHF.

This chain connects TRBV3-1 to TRBJ1-2; without DNA, the TCRdb call of TRBD1 cannot be checked. CDR3 size: 14 residues. The germline gives CDR1 LGHDT, CDR2 YNNKEL (reference sequence). The CDR3: CASSQDFTWGGYTF.

The chain carries TRBV12-3 or TRBV12-4 and TRBJ2-3; TCRdb's D gene call, TRBD2, goes unchecked for lack of DNA. CDR3 length: 17 amino acids. This chain's CDR3 is CASSHFDVAGGQYTQYF.

The chain is built from TRBV12-3 or TRBV12-4 and TRBJ2-5; the D call from TCRdb, TRBD2, cannot be confirmed without DNA. There are 15 residues in the CDR3. CDR3: CASRARTGGRETQYF.

V usage is TRBV29-1 and J usage is TRBJ2-2; TCRdb selects TRBD2, and the lack of DNA leaves this call unchecked. Germline CDR1 is SQVTM and CDR2 is ANQGSEA. The CDR3 extends over 12 amino acids. The CDR3 loop reads CSAPYVTGELFF.

The genes are TRBV20-1 and TRBJ1-6; TCRdb gives TRBD1 as the D gene, but with no DNA this cannot be confirmed. CDR3 length: 18 residues. Germline CDR1 is DFQATT and CDR2 is SNEGSKA (reference sequence). The CDR3 sequence is CSARDPGTGSSYNSPLHF.

The V gene is TRBV24-1, the J gene TRBJ2-1; there is no DNA to check the TCRdb D call of TRBD1. This CDR3 contains 19 residues. CDR1 and CDR2 from the germline V gene are KGHDR and SFDVKD. CDR3 in amino acids: CATSDFNTLGGGSYNEQFF.

This chain connects TRBV7-3 to TRBJ2-2. The CDR3 runs 17 residues. Germline V lookup: CDR1 SGHTA, CDR2 FQGTGA. CDR3 region: CASSLTREAASYGELFF.

The chain is built from TRBV14 and TRBJ2-1; TCRdb's D gene call, TRBD1, goes unchecked for lack of DNA. The CDR3 is 13 amino acids. The germline CDR1 and CDR2 sequences are SGHDN and FVKESK. The CDR3 reads CASSHLTGGKQFF.

This sequence joins TRBV4-1 and TRBJ1-2. The CDR3 is made up of 16 amino acids. Germline loops: CDR1 MGHRA, CDR2 YSYEKL. CDR3 in amino acids: CASSQDQGVHGYGYTF.

The chain links TRBV7-3 to TRBJ1-1; TCRdb reports TRBD1, a call that lacks DNA to check it against. The CDR3 sequence is 19 residues long. From germline, CDR1 is SGHTA and CDR2 FQGTGA. The CDR3 sequence: CASSPGTGGRFSMNTEAFF.

The J gene is TRBJ1-1, the V gene TRBV6-5; TCRdb calls TRBD1, which cannot be checked without DNA. Germline V gives CDR1 MNHEY, CDR2 SVGAGI. The CDR3 length is 16 residues. CDR3 in amino acids: CASSYGSRGADTEAFF.

V gene TRBV2 combines with J gene TRBJ2-7. The CDR3 is 14 residues long. Germline V lookup: CDR1 SNHLY, CDR2 FYNNEI. CDR3 in amino acids: CASSDFYRNYEQYF.

V is TRBV27 and J is TRBJ2-7; no DNA is available, so the TRBD1 call from TCRdb remains unchecked. There are 15 residues in the CDR3. Germline V lookup: CDR1 MNHEY, CDR2 SMNVEV (reference sequence). The chain's CDR3 is CASSPTGEFSYEQYF.

This chain links TRBV20-1 with TRBJ2-5; without DNA, the TCRdb call of TRBD2 cannot be checked. The CDR3 totals 14 residues. CDR1 DFQATT and CDR2 SNEGSKA come from the germline V gene (reference sequence). The CDR3 loop is CSASLAGTQETQYF.

The chain recombines TRBV7-8 with TRBJ1-1. The germline gives CDR1 SGHVS, CDR2 FQNEAQ. The CDR3 is 15 amino acids. CDR3 sequence reads: CASSLGVTVNTEAFF.

This chain links TRBV20-1 with TRBJ2-7; checking the TCRdb D call of TRBD2 is not possible without DNA. This CDR3 is built from 15 residues. Germline CDR1 is DFQATT and CDR2 is SNEGSKA (reference sequence). CDR3 sequence reads: CSARTSGGDYYEQYF.

The chain recombines TRBV6-1 with TRBJ1-1. This CDR3 spans 12 amino acids. Looked up from germline, CDR1 is MNHNS and CDR2 is SASEGT. This CDR3 is CASSQANTEAFF.

The chain uses TRBV4-1 and TRBJ2-1; TCRdb names TRBD1, which stays unverified in the absence of DNA. This CDR3 is 16 amino acids long. Germline CDR1 and CDR2: MGHRA and YSYEKL. CDR3 sequence reads: CASSQEGWDSYNEQFF.

The chain joins TRBV10-3 to TRBJ2-7. CDR1 is ENHRY and CDR2 is SYGVKD in the germline V gene. The CDR3 extends over 13 amino acids. The CDR3 spells CAITIQMTDEQYF.

CDR3 sequence reads: CASSPGLAGKDVGTDTQYF. The rearrangement links TRBV18 to TRBJ2-3; TCRdb's D call of TRBD2 is untestable without DNA. From germline, CDR1 is KGHSH and CDR2 LQKENI. The CDR3 contains 19 residues. Complete variable domain (other parts from reference TRBV18 and TRBJ2-3): NAGVMQNPRHLVRRRGQEARLRCSPMKGHSHVYWYRQLPEEGLKFMVYLQKENIIDESGMPKERFSAEFPKEGPSILRIQQVVRGDSAAYFCASSPGLAGKDVGTDTQYFGPGTRLTVL.

V gene TRBV18 combines with J gene TRBJ2-1; TCRdb reports TRBD1, a call that lacks DNA to check it against. Germline-derived CDR1 and CDR2 are KGHSH and LQKENI. The CDR3 contains 16 residues. This CDR3 reads CASSSRGGGSYNEQFF.

This rearrangement joins TRBV6-6 to TRBJ2-7; the D call of TRBD1 rests on TCRdb alone, since no DNA is present to check it. There are 13 residues in the CDR3. Germline values: CDR1 MNHNY, CDR2 SVGAGI (reference sequence). CDR3 region: CASSQGAGYEQYF.

The chain's CDR3 is CASSGRDRVADTQYF. This chain links TRBV7-2 with TRBJ2-3; TCRdb outputs TRBD1, but without DNA this stays unchecked. The germline gives CDR1 SGHTA, CDR2 FQGNSA. The CDR3 is 15 amino acids.

The rearrangement uses TRBV7-8 and TRBJ2-1; with no DNA, the TCRdb D assignment of TRBD1 cannot be verified. Germline V gives CDR1 SGHVS, CDR2 FQNEAQ. The CDR3 has 15 amino acids. Here the CDR3 reads CASSLAVGGYNEQFF.

The chain uses TRBV19 and TRBJ1-5; checking the TCRdb D call of TRBD1 is not possible without DNA. This CDR3 comprises 16 residues. Germline CDR1 reads LNHDA; CDR2 reads SQIVND (reference sequence). CDR3 sequence reads: CASSSTGFYSNQPQHF.

The CDR3 spells CASSFRSSGRPGTQYF. The V and J genes are TRBV27 and TRBJ2-5; the TRBD2 assignment by TCRdb is unverifiable without DNA. CDR1 and CDR2 (germline): MNHEY, SMNVEV (reference sequence). This CDR3 spans 16 amino acids.

The CDR3 region is CASSYSISTVIYGYTF. This chain joins TRBV6-5 and TRBJ1-2; with no DNA, the TCRdb D assignment of TRBD1 cannot be verified. From germline, CDR1 is MNHEY and CDR2 SVGAGI. The CDR3 runs 16 residues.

J is TRBJ1-1 and V is TRBV5-1; TCRdb reports TRBD1, a call that lacks DNA to check it against. The CDR3 is 15 amino acids. The germline gives CDR1 SGHRS, CDR2 YFSETQ. The CDR3 spells CASSLVGGLGTEAFF.